The present entry profiles one T cell receptor (beta chain) with its context. Generated by immunoSEQ multiplex PCR, the TCRdb table keeps only in-frame clones and is missing some. This table has 50,000 to 80,000 clones, around 96% appearing once. The record originates from a study of brain T cells in children with intractable seizures. This sequence originates from a boy under two years old with focal cortical dysplasia and intractable seizures. The material was peripheral blood, obtained at surgery.

DNA of the CDR3: TGTGCCAGCAGCAAATTGCCGGGACAGGGGGCAGATACGCAGTATTTT. It is translated as CASSKLPGQGADTQYF. The J gene is TRBJ2-3, the V gene TRBV21-1; the table's D call, TRBD1, has no DNA check behind it. TRBV21-1 is shown as a pseudogene. This CDR3 spans 16 amino acids.